The clone carrying this TCR beta chain was seen a handful of times. The sample originates from a study of cytomegalovirus exposure and HLA in healthy donors. On the study more broadly: Within the Caucasian-associated ancestry cluster were about 81% of the roughly 360 genotyped donors.

60 Vbeta and 13 Jbeta primers were used in PCR. Measured with immunoSEQ multiplex PCR; TCRdb has only the in-frame clones, and not every one. Among 90,000 to 120,000 clones, about three quarters were seen once, and the ten largest hold approximately 5%. The CDR3 spans 17 residues. CDR1 and CDR2 (germline): GTSNPN, SVGIG (reference sequence). With 2 bases clipped from V and 0 bases from J, the junction kept 11 bases outside the gene matches. The receptor was derived from a woman under 30 in good health and CMV-seropositive. This rearrangement joins TRBV30 to TRBJ2-3, with 7 bases aligning to TRBD2. Sequenced: PBMCs. CDR3 sequence: CAWSLGEGYSSTDTQYF. The CDR3 DNA reads as TGTGCCTGGAGTTTGGGGGAGGGATATTCCAGCACAGATACGCAGTATTTT.